This TCR beta chain was recovered during a study of blood T cell repertoires in COVID-19 (dated by TCRdb to the early 2020s). A note on the overall study: Samples from collaborators originated in the United States, Italy and Spain and spanned both the acute and convalescent phases of COVID-19. The material from the prospective study consisted of cDNA or gDNA derived from T cells, B-cell-depleted T cells, or PBMCs. Subjects who had been exposed to COVID-19, were actively infected with it, or had recovered from it provided the deeply sampled blood TCRbeta repertoires that made up the dataset. The repertoires were released in a freely available public database intended as a resource for research on the immune response to SARS-CoV-2. The samples were drawn from two sources: the first 160 participants of the ongoing ImmuneRACE study, and fewer than 1,500 subjects contributed by 6 global collaborators. Nearly every sample came with metadata listing a de-identified subject ID, COVID-19 status, age in years and sex. Where available, HLA class I and class II types were taken from metadata supplied by the sample provider and were not determined by assay-based typing. The paper's findings and limits, for the study overall: How much clinical and demographic metadata was included differed by source and by participant, and the metadata was provided uncurated.

TCRbeta CDR3 regions were amplified from genomic DNA using the immunoSEQ Assay, a bias-controlled multiplex PCR. As for the original processing: The number of nucleated cells in each sample was estimated by amplification of reference gene primers within the assay. Sequence reads were collapsed and filtered to measure the absolute abundance of every unique TCRbeta CDR3 rearrangement. For each sample, productive Simpson clonality was calculated as the square root of Simpson's diversity index over productive rearrangements. As stored in TCRdb, this immuneACCESS dataset retains in-frame rearrangements with V and J assigned. A fraction of the clones does not appear; measured against another copy, unresolved V genes explain less than half of the discrepancy, and the remainder lacks a known reason. The V and J calls and the clone size are those of that table, but D and trimming were determined from the DNA. For this sample the table gives some 390,000 clones, of which 75% to 90% were detected only once. The top ten constitute roughly 1.4% of the sample.

At one collaborating source in Seattle, patients were enrolled during active infection and were followed longitudinally through the course of disease. Each collaborating institution followed its own protocols to collect whole blood in K2EDTA tubes. For TCRbeta analysis, collaborators shipped samples as frozen whole blood, isolated PBMCs, or DNA extracted from either of those sample types. This clone came up once. The antigen it recognizes is unknown. No clone much larger than this one lies a single base away; base qualities are absent. Cut back by 4 bases and 4 bases, the V and J ends lie 10 bases apart. From the cysteine up to the phenylalanine, the CDR3 has a length of 13 residues. The CDR3 DNA has 39 bases and is translated from base 1. According to the germline V gene, CDR1 reads SGHTA and CDR2 reads FQGNSA.

The sample taken for sequencing was peripheral blood. The source of this sequence is a woman in her 40s with COVID-19, enrolled during active disease. The chain couples TRBV7-2 to TRBJ1-2; a weak D assignment points to TRBD1 (6 bases agree). The CDR3 region: CASSSGVGYGYTF. The DNA reads as follows: TGTGCCAGCAGCTCAGGGGTCGGCTATGGCTACACCTTC. With the rest looked up from the reference TRBV7-2 and TRBJ1-2 genes rather than sequenced, the full variable domain is GAGVSQSPSNKVTEKGKDVELRCDPISGHTALYWYRQSLGQGLEFLIYFQGNSAPDKSGLPSDRFSAERTGGSVSTLTIQRTQQEDSAVYLCASSSGVGYGYTFGSGTRLTVV.